One T cell receptor beta chain is described in this entry. Its antigen is still unknown. The data belong to a study of Graves' ophthalmopathy and Graves' hyperthyroidism. Study summary: Untreated patients at initial diagnosis provided peripheral blood.

General study points: Also, most clonotypes expanded in the thyroid above 0.001 frequency appeared in blood.

RNA transcripts served as template for amplifying TCR beta CDR3 sequences. Investigators did first-round RT-PCR with HTBI primers, then second-round multiplex PCR. In TCRdb, the multiplex PCR reads were re-called with MiXCR into one record per CDR3 protein. The data contain under 250,000 distinct CDR3 sequences, under 30% of them seen just once; the ten biggest clones take up over 7.5%. The CDR3 spans 15 residues. The germline gives CDR1 MNHEY, CDR2 SMNVEV (reference sequence). V trimming: 3 bases; J trimming: 2 bases; junction bases outside the gene matches: 4. Material: peripheral blood. The clonotype originates from a man aged 50-60 years with Graves' ophthalmopathy. The gene calls are TRBV27 and TRBJ2-5, with TRBD2 identical over 9 bases. The CDR3 loop reads CASSFKRGEQETQYF. DNA for the CDR3: TGTGCCAGCAGTTTCAAGCGGGGGGAACAAGAGACCCAGTACTTC.